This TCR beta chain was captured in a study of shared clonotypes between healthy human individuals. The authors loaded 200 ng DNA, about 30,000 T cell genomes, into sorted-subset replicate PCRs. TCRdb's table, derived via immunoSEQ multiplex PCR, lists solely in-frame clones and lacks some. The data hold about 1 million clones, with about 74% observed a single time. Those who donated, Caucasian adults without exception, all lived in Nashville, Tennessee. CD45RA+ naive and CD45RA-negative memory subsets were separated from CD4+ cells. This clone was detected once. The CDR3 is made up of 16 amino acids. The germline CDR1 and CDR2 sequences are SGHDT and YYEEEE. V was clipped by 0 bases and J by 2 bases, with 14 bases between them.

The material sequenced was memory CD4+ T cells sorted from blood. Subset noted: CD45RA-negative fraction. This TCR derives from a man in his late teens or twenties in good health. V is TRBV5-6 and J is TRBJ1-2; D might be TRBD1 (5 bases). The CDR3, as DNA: TGTGCCAGCAGCTTGGCCGCAGCAGGGAAAAACTATGGCTACACCTTC. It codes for CASSLAAAGKNYGYTF.